Following are 22 T cell receptor beta chains from one sample sequenced in a study of blood T cell repertoires in COVID-19. The method was immunoSEQ multiplex PCR; TCRdb's version includes in-frame clones alone and lacks a portion of them. The sample contains a few hundred thousand clones, around nine tenths of which appear only once. The sample taken for sequencing was PBMCs or T cells enriched from blood (not recorded which). These receptors all stem from a woman in her late teens or twenties who had been exposed to COVID-19.

The chain is built from TRBV7-2 and TRBJ1-5, with D unresolved. This CDR3 has 14 amino acids. V was pared by 5 bases and J by 6 bases, with 14 bases between. Per the germline V gene, CDR1 is SGHTA and CDR2 is FQGNSA. CDR3: CASSGRLAGQPQHF. The CDR3 DNA follows: TGTGCCAGCAGCGGCAGGTTGGCGGGTCAGCCCCAGCATTTT.

The table lists this clone with a few counts. V and J are TRBV20-1 and TRBJ1-2, with no clear D. The V and J ends lost 3 bases and 8 bases respectively, with 19 bases between them. This CDR3 region has 14 residues. The V gene's germline CDR1 is DFQATT and CDR2 SNEGSKA (reference sequence). In nucleotides, the CDR3 is TGCAGTGCTAGTAACGGGATGGGCTCTCGGGGCTACACCTTC. This translates into CSASNGMGSRGYTF.

This rearrangement joins TRBV28 to TRBJ1-2; D is undetermined. V was pared by 6 bases and J by 8 bases, with 16 bases between. Germline CDR1 and CDR2: MDHEN and SYDVKM. The CDR3 is 13 amino acids. CDR3 loop: CASRRPSAGGYTF. The CDR3 nucleotides are TGTGCCAGCAGACGGCCCAGTGCGGGGGGCTACACCTTC.

This clone was recorded a few times. The CDR3 is CASSIGQDNSPLHF. The CDR3 nucleotides read TGTGCCAGTAGTATAGGCCAGGATAATTCACCCCTCCACTTT. The chain links TRBV19 to TRBJ1-6; D gene ambiguous. This CDR3 has 14 amino acids. Per the germline V gene, CDR1 is LNHDA and CDR2 is SQIVND (reference sequence). Trimming stripped 1 base from V and 5 bases from J, with 6 bases between.

The rearrangement joins TRBV10-3 to TRBJ2-7; a weak D match, TRBD1 (5 bases). Germline V gene data show CDR1 as ENHRY and CDR2 as SYGVKD. Trimming left V 4 bases short and J 0 bases short, with 7 bases between. The CDR3 spans 13 residues. CDR3 sequence: CAISARVSYEQYF. The CDR3 DNA sequence: TGTGCCATCAGTGCCAGGGTCTCCTACGAGCAGTACTTC.

This clone was observed a handful of times. Here the CDR3 DNA reads TGTGCCAGCTGCGTCGAGGCCTCCTACAATGAGCAGTTCTTC. Protein: CASCVEASYNEQFF. This chain connects TRBV6-5 to TRBJ2-1; D is undetermined. This CDR3 contains 14 residues. The germline V gene encodes CDR1 MNHEY and CDR2 SVGAGI. Trimming took off 8 bases at V and 0 bases at J, with 11 bases between the two ends.

This chain uses TRBV6-1 with TRBJ1-2, with D unresolved. Trimming took off 0 bases at V and 8 bases at J, with 16 bases between the two ends. In germline, CDR1 is MNHNS, CDR2 SASEGT. This CDR3 region has 15 residues. The CDR3 here is CASSEALSTSMGYTF. The DNA of the CDR3 is TGTGCCAGCAGTGAAGCTTTGAGTACGAGTATGGGCTACACCTTC.

The chain links TRBV18 to TRBJ1-1; a weak D match, TRBD1 (6 bases). Per the germline V gene, CDR1 is KGHSH and CDR2 is LQKENI. The CDR3 sequence is 15 residues long. V lost 4 bases and J lost 2, with 14 bases in between. The CDR3 sequence: CASSRSGGYNTEAFF. CDR3 bases: TGTGCCAGCTCACGGTCGGGGGGCTATAACACTGAAGCTTTCTTT. The whole variable domain, remainder taken from reference TRBV18 and TRBJ1-1, is NAGVMQNPRHLVRRRGQEARLRCSPMKGHSHVYWYRQLPEEGLKFMVYLQKENIIDESGMPKERFSAEFPKEGPSILRIQQVVRGDSAAYFCASSRSGGYNTEAFFGQGTRLTVV.

The chain is built from TRBV6-1 and TRBJ1-2; D may be TRBD1 (6 bases). The germline gives CDR1 MNHNS, CDR2 SASEGT. CDR3 length: 12 amino acids. V gave up 3 bases and J gave up 8 bases, with 10 bases separating them. The CDR3 protein is CASSDHRVGYTF. In nucleotides, the CDR3 is TGTGCCAGCAGTGATCACAGGGTCGGCTACACCTTC.

The chain has TRBV28 and TRBJ2-1; 9 bases are a match to TRBD2. The CDR3 totals 14 residues. Losses at the gene ends were 6 bases for V and 7 bases for J; bases not matched to a gene: 7. Germline values: CDR1 MDHEN, CDR2 SYDVKM. CDR3 loop: CASSPGLALNEQFF. The CDR3 DNA reads TGTGCCAGCAGCCCCGGACTAGCGTTAAATGAGCAGTTCTTC.

The chain has TRBV18 and TRBJ2-5; unclear D gene. CDR3 size: 11 residues. Per germline, CDR1 KGHSH and CDR2 LQKENI. V was shortened by 5 bases and J by 2 bases, with 3 bases between the two germline ends. Here the CDR3 reads CASSVQETQYF. As DNA, the CDR3 is TGTGCCAGCTCAGTACAAGAGACCCAGTACTTC.

This clone was observed a few times. V is TRBV28 and J is TRBJ2-1, with 9 bases aligning to TRBD2. Germline V lookup: CDR1 MDHEN, CDR2 SYDVKM. The CDR3 covers 15 residues. V was clipped by 7 bases and J by 0 bases; unmatched bases: 4. The CDR3 protein is CASKTSGSSYNEQFF. The CDR3 nucleotides read TGTGCCAGCAAGACTAGCGGATCCTCCTACAATGAGCAGTTCTTC.

The chain employs TRBV27 and TRBJ1-6; possibly TRBD1 for D (6 bases). The length of the CDR3 is 15 residues. Trimming shortened V by 4 bases and J by 10 bases, and 17 bases separated the two germline ends. Germline V gene data show CDR1 as MNHEY and CDR2 as SMNVEV (reference sequence). The CDR3 DNA follows: TGTGCCAGCAGTTACGACAGACAGGTGGGCTCACCCCTCCACTTT. It specifies CASSYDRQVGSPLHF.

The rearrangement links TRBV2 to TRBJ2-7, with 7 bases fitting TRBD1. The CDR3 length is 14 residues. Germline V gene sequence: CDR1 SNHLY, CDR2 FYNNEI. J was trimmed by 3 bases and V by 4 bases; bases with no gene match: 6. The CDR3 spells CASSGDRASYEQYF. In DNA, the CDR3 is TGTGCCAGCAGTGGAGACAGGGCCAGCTACGAGCAGTACTTC.

The chain has TRBV5-4 and TRBJ1-1; D possibly corresponds to TRBD1 (5 bases). Germline V gives CDR1 SGHNT, CDR2 YYREEE (reference sequence). The germline V and J ends were trimmed by 5 bases and 7 bases, with 18 bases remaining between them. CDR3 length: 14 amino acids. The CDR3 is CASSLSGVQGEAFF. The CDR3 coding sequence is TGTGCCAGCAGTCTTTCGGGGGTTCAGGGTGAAGCTTTCTTT.

The V call is TRBV3-1 (or the pseudogene TRBV3-2), the J call TRBJ1-2; no clear D gene. This CDR3 spans 15 amino acids. Looked up from germline, CDR1 is LGHDT and CDR2 is YNNKEL (reference sequence). Trimming cost V 4 bases and J 3 bases, with 15 bases left between them. The chain's CDR3 is CASSRMPFGDYGYTF. CDR3 coding DNA: TGTGCCAGCAGCCGAATGCCCTTCGGGGACTATGGCTACACCTTC.

The chain employs TRBV24-1 and TRBJ2-7; 8 bases agree with TRBD2. The J segment lost 3 bases and the V segment lost 4 bases, leaving 4 bases of the junction unmatched. The CDR3 loop spans 14 amino acids. Per germline, CDR1 KGHDR and CDR2 SFDVKD. The chain's CDR3 is CATSESGSLYEQYF. CDR3 bases: TGTGCCACCAGTGAGAGCGGGAGTCTCTACGAGCAGTACTTC.

V gene TRBV20-1 combines with J gene TRBJ1-5; possibly TRBD1 for D (5 bases). The V gene's germline CDR1 is DFQATT and CDR2 SNEGSKA (reference sequence). V shed 3 bases and J shed 0 bases, with 12 bases lying between them. This CDR3 has 15 residues. Here the CDR3 reads CSASFGTDSNQPQHF. The DNA of the CDR3 is TGCAGTGCTAGTTTCGGGACTGATAGCAATCAGCCCCAGCATTTT.

This rearrangement joins TRBV18 to TRBJ2-7, with TRBD1 matching over 9 bases. The V gene's germline CDR1 is KGHSH and CDR2 LQKENI. With 3 bases clipped from V and 2 bases from J, the junction kept 5 bases outside the gene matches. The CDR3 is made up of 15 amino acids. CDR3 sequence reads: CASSPMDRGTYEQYF. The CDR3 DNA follows: TGTGCCAGCTCACCGATGGACAGGGGAACCTACGAGCAGTACTTC.

This clone has a single count. CDR3 bases: TGTGCCGGAACAGGGGATTCCACCGGGGAGCTGTTTTTT. It encodes CAGTGDSTGELFF. The V and J genes are TRBV2 and TRBJ2-2, with 7 bases lining up with TRBD1. The germline gives CDR1 SNHLY, CDR2 FYNNEI. The CDR3 totals 13 residues. V was pared by 11 bases and J by 4 bases, with 7 bases of the junction left unmatched.

This clone was detected only a few times. The gene calls are TRBV7-8 and TRBJ2-1; 10 bases are a match to TRBD2. V was clipped by 1 base and J by 8 bases; unmatched bases: 5. CDR3 size: 15 residues. CDR1 and CDR2 from the germline V gene are SGHVS and FQNEAQ. DNA for the CDR3: TGTGCCAGCAGCTTAGTAGCTAGCGGGAGATATGAGCAGTTCTTC. It translates to CASSLVASGRYEQFF.

This chain uses TRBV7-3 with TRBJ2-1, with D hard to call. CDR3 length: 17 amino acids. Trimming pared 1 base from V and 0 bases from J, leaving 13 bases between. Germline CDR1 is SGHTA and CDR2 is FQGTGA. The CDR3 reads CASSLMPGAYSYNEQFF. CDR3 DNA sequence: TGTGCCAGCAGCTTAATGCCGGGTGCCTACTCCTACAATGAGCAGTTCTTC.